The sequence of this T cell receptor (beta chain) was determined in a study of CD8+CD57+ T cells in acquired aplastic anemia. Study-wide context: When averaged, DNA from sorted CD4+ and CD8+ cells came to 3 to 4 ug.

Study-level results: Approximately 27 CD8+ CDR3 sequences occurred in both the patients and the controls. Simpson's diversity of CD8+ cells was not significantly different in patients compared with controls.

Genomic DNA acted as the template from which TCR beta VDJ combination and CDR3 sequence profiling were carried out. TCRdb reanalysed the reads using MiXCR and keeps one entry per CDR3 protein. The profile shows 250,000 to 350,000 distinct CDR3 sequences, roughly half of them singletons. A word on this clonotype: As yet, its antigen is unknown.

The CDR3 sequence is 15 residues long. Germline lookup yields CDR1 SGHTA and CDR2 FQGNSA. The J segment lost 1 base and the V segment lost 7 bases, leaving 3 bases of the junction unmatched. The source of this sequence is a human donor with severe aplastic anemia or a healthy control (not recorded which). The chain has TRBV7-2 and TRBJ2-2; 10 positions match TRBD2. Sequenced: sorted CD4+, CD8+, or CD8+CD57+ T cells (not recorded which) from PBMCs. The CDR3 coding sequence is TGTGCCAGCAAGTCTAGCGGGGGGAACACCGGGGAGCTGTTTTTT. This codes for CASKSSGGNTGELFF.